This section outlines one T cell receptor (beta chain) sequence together with its context. Those enrolled, adults aged roughly 18 to 100 years, came from 25 or so US areas. Assignments of participants to cohorts depended upon their own reported clinical history. Authors' processing steps: Estimates of nucleated cell counts were drawn from the amplification of reference gene primers. Produced via immunoSEQ multiplex PCR; TCRdb's table is partial and in-frame only. That table is the source of V, J and clone size, and D and trimming were worked out from the DNA. The top ten hold about 12% of the sample, which has roughly 200,000 clones, roughly 80% seen once. The source of the sample is a study of blood T cell repertoires in COVID-19. Looking at the study overall: Sites in the United States, Italy and Spain provided acute and convalescent COVID-19 samples.

After removal of 7 bases from V and 4 bases from J, the junction contained 8 bases not matched to a gene. Germline assignment: CDR1 LNHDA and CDR2 SQIVND (reference sequence). The length of the CDR3 is 17 residues. Sequencing was performed on PBMCs or T cells enriched from blood (not recorded which). The V call is TRBV19, the J call TRBJ2-1; 15 positions match TRBD2. This receptor was taken from a man aged 35 to 55 who had recovered from COVID-19. DNA of the CDR3: TGTGCCAGTACCCCAGGGACTAGCGGGAGGTTGTACAATGAGCAGTTCTTC. This codes for CASTPGTSGRLYNEQFF.